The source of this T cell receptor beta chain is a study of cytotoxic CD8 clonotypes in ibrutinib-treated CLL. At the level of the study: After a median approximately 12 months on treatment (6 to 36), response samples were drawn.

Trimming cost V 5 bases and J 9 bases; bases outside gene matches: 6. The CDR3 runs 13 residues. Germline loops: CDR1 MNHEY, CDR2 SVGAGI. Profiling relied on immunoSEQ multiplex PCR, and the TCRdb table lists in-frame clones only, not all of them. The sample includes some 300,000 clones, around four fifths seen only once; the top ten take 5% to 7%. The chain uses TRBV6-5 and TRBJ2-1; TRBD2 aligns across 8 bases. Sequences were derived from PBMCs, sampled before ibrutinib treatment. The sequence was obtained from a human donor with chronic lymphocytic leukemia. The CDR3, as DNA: TGTGCCAGCAGTCAAGGACTAGCCTCTGAGCAGTTCTTC. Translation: CASSQGLASEQFF.